Presented here are 8 T cell receptor beta chains from one specimen sequenced in a study of T cell repertoires in cytomegalovirus infection. TCRdb reprocessed the reads via MiXCR and lists one record per CDR3 protein. The table lists approximately 700,000 distinct CDR3 sequences, roughly a third of them singletons. The sample consisted of PBMCs. These receptors were taken from a human donor in good health (CMV status not recorded). Some clones in this sample may be carry-over from other donors' samples.

The chain carries TRBV10-3 and TRBJ1-6; D gene uncertain. Germline lookup yields CDR1 ENHRY and CDR2 SYGVKD. V shed 2 bases and J shed 11 bases, with 7 bases lying between them. This CDR3 contains 12 residues. CDR3: CAISEAPPPLHF. The DNA of the CDR3 is TGTGCCATCAGTGAGGCCCCCCCACCCCTCCACTTT.

This clonotype was recorded at least ten times. The chain is built from TRBV10-3 and TRBJ1-2; TRBD1 might be the D (6 bases). The CDR3 contains 17 residues. Trimming left V 9 bases short and J 0 bases short, with 23 bases between. Germline values: CDR1 ENHRY, CDR2 SYGVKD. The CDR3 here is CAMVRWTDAPSNYGYTF. The CDR3 DNA reads TGTGCCATGGTGAGATGGACAGACGCACCCTCTAACTATGGCTACACCTTC.

V is TRBV6-2 or TRBV6-3 and J is TRBJ1-5; D ambiguous. The CDR3 runs 15 residues. Trimming took 0 bases from V and 7 from J, leaving 13 bases between them. Germline assignment: CDR1 MNHEY and CDR2 SVGEGT. The DNA of the CDR3 is TGTGCCAGCAGTTACTCGAGCGGGCTCAACCAGCCCCAGCATTTT. It codes for CASSYSSGLNQPQHF.

V gene TRBV20-1 combines with J gene TRBJ2-5; D is undetermined. The germline CDR1 and CDR2 sequences are DFQATT and SNEGSKA (reference sequence). CDR3 length: 14 amino acids. V lost 6 bases, J lost 1 base, and 15 bases lay in between. The CDR3 DNA reads TGCAGTGCCTCTTCTCCTCTGGGCCAAGAGACCCAGTACTTC. Its protein product is CSASSPLGQETQYF.

This chain connects TRBV2 to TRBJ2-4, with D tentatively TRBD2 (5 bases). This CDR3 is 14 amino acids long. Germline assignment: CDR1 SNHLY and CDR2 FYNNEI. Trimming stripped 8 bases from V and 0 bases from J, with 11 bases between. The CDR3 bases are TGTGCCAGCGGAGGCAGGATAGCCAAAAACATTCAGTACTTC. It translates to CASGGRIAKNIQYF.

This clonotype was found many times. The chain joins TRBV12-3 or TRBV12-4 to TRBJ1-4, with D uncertain. V shed 7 bases and J shed 7 bases, with 19 bases lying between them. The CDR3 is 15 amino acids. The CDR3 region has the DNA TGTGCCAGCAACTGGGATGCGGCGCGGACTGAAAAACTGTTTTTT. Its protein is CASNWDAARTEKLFF.

This clonotype was observed many times. The CDR3 nucleotides are TGTGCCAGCAGACTGAGCGGGACAGGAGGATACTACGAGCAGTACTTC. It translates to CASRLSGTGGYYEQYF. The rearrangement links TRBV7-2 to TRBJ2-7; D might be TRBD1 (8 bases). Trimming took off 6 bases at V and 3 bases at J, with 21 bases between the two ends. This CDR3 is 16 amino acids long. Germline V gene sequence: CDR1 SGHTA, CDR2 FQGNSA.

This clonotype was counted a single time. The germline gene is not matched at one end of the junction; a read error may be the cause. V is TRBV28 and J is TRBJ2-3; D perhaps matches TRBD2 (6 bases). There are 16 residues in the CDR3. CDR1 is MDHEN, CDR2 SYDVKM, per germline. The CDR3 reads CASSLSSGVSIDTQYF. CDR3 bases: TGTGCCAGCAGTTTATCCTCGGGGGTTAGCATAGATACGCAGTATTTT.